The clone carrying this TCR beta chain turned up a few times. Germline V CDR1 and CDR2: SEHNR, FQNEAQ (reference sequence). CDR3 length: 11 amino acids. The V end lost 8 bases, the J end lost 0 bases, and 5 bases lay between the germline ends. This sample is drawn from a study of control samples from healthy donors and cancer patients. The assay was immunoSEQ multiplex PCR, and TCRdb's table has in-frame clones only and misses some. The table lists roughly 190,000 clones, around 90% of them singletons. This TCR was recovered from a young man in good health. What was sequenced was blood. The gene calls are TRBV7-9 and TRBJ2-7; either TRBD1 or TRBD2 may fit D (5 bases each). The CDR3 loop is CASGGSYEQYF. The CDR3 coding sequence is TGTGCCAGCGGGGGCTCCTACGAGCAGTACTTC.